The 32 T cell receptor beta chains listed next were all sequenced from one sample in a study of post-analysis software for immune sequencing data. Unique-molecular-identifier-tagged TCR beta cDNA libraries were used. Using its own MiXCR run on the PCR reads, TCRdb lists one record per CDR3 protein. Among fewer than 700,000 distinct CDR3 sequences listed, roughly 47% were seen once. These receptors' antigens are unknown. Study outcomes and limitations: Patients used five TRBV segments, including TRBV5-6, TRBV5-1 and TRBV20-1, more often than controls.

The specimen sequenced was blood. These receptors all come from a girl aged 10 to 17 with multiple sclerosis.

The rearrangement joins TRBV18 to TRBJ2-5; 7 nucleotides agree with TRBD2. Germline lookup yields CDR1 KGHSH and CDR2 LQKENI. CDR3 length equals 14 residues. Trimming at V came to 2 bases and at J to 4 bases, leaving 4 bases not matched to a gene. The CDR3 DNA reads TGTGCCAGCTCACCATTGCCGGGAGGAGAGACCCAGTACTTC. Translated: CASSPLPGGETQYF. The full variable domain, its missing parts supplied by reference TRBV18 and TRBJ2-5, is NAGVMQNPRHLVRRRGQEARLRCSPMKGHSHVYWYRQLPEEGLKFMVYLQKENIIDESGMPKERFSAEFPKEGPSILRIQQVVRGDSAAYFCASSPLPGGETQYFGPGTRLLVL.

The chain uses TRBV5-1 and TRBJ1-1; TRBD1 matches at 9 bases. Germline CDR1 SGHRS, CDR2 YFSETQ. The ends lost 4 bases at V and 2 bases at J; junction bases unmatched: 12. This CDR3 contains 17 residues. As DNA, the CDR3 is TGCGCCAGCAGCCCACCTCGGACAGGGGCAGGTAACACTGAAGCTTTCTTT. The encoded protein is CASSPPRTGAGNTEAFF.

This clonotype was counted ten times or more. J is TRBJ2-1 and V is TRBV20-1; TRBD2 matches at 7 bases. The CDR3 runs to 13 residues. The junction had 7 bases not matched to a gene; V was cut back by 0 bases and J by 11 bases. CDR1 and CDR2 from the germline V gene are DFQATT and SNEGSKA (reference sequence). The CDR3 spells CSARDAEAGKQFF. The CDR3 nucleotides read TGCAGTGCTAGAGATGCAGAAGCGGGAAAGCAGTTCTTC.

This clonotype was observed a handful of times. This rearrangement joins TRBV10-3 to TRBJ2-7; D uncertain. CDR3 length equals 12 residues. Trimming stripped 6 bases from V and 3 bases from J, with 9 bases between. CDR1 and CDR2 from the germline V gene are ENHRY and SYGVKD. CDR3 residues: CAIRDNNYEQYF. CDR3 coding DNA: TGTGCCATCAGAGACAACAACTACGAGCAGTACTTC.

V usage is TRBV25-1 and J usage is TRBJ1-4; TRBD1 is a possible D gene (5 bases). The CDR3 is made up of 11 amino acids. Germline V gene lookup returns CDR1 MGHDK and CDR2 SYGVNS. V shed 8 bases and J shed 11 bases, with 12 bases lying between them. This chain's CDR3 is CASGDRLKLFF. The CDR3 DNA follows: TGTGCCAGCGGGGACCGGCTGAAACTGTTTTTT.

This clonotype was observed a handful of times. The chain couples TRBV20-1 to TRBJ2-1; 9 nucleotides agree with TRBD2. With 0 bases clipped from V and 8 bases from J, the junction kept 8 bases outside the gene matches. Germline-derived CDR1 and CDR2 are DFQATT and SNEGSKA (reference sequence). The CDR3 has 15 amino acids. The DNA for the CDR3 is TGCAGTGCTAGAGATCGGGCGGGGGGGCCGGATGAGCAGTTCTTC. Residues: CSARDRAGGPDEQFF.

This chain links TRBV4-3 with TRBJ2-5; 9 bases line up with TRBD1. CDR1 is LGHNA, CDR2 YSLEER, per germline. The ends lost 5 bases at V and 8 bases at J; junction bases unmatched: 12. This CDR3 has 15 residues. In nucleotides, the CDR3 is TGCGCCAGCAGCAAGGAACAGGGGGCGCTTGGAACCCAGTACTTC. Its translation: CASSKEQGALGTQYF.

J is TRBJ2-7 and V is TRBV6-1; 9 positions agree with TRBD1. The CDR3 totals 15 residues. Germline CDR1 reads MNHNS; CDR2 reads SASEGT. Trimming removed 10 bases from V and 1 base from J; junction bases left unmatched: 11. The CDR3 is CATVKGTGLSYEQYF. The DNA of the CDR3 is TGTGCCACCGTAAAGGGGACAGGGCTATCCTACGAGCAGTACTTC.

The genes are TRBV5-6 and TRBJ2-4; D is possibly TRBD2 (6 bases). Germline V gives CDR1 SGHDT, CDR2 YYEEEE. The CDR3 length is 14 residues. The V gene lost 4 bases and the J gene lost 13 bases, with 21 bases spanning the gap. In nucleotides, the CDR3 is TGTGCCAGCAGCCCAAGGGGATTCTGGGGGGAGCAGTACTTC. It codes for CASSPRGFWGEQYF.

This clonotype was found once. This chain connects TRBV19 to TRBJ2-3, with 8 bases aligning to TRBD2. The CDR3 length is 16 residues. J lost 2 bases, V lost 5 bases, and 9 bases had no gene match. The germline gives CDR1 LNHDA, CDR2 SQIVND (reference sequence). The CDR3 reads CASSVAGGGHTDTQYF. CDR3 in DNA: TGTGCCAGTAGTGTAGCCGGCGGGGGGCACACAGATACGCAGTATTTT.

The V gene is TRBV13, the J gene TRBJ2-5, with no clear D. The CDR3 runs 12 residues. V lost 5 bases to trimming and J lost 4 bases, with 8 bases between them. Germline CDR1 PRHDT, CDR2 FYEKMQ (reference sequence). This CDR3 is CASSPLSETQYF. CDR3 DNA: TGTGCCAGCAGCCCCCTATCAGAGACCCAGTACTTC.

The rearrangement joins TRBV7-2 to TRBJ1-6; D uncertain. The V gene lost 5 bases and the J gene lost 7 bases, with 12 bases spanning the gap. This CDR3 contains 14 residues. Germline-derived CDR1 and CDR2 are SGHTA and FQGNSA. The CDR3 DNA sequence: TGTGCCAGCAGCCCGGAGAGTGTAAATTCACCCCTCCACTTT. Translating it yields CASSPESVNSPLHF.

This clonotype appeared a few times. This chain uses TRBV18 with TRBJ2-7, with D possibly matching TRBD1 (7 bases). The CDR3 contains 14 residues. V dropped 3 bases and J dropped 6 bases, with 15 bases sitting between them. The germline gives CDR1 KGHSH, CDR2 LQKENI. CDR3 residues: CASSPGSGGREQYF. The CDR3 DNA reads TGTGCCAGCTCACCTGGGTCAGGGGGGCGCGAGCAGTACTTC.

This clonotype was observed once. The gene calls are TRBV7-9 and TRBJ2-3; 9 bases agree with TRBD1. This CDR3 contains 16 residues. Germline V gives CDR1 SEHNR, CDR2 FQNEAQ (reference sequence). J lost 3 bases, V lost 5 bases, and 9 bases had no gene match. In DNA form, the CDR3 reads TGTGCCAGCAGCGGCCGGACAGGGGCTCCGACAGATACGCAGTATTTT. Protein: CASSGRTGAPTDTQYF.

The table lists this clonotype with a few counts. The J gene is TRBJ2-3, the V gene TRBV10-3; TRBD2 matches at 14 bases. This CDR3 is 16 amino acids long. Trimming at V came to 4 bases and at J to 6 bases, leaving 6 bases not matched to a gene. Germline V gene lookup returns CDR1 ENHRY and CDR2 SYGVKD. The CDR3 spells CAISGGLAGDRDTQYF. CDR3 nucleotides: TGTGCCATCAGTGGGGGACTAGCGGGAGACCGCGATACGCAGTATTTT.

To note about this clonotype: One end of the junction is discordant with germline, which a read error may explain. Here the CDR3 reads CTSSWTGQNYEQYF. CDR3 nucleotide sequence: TGCACCAGCAGCTGGACGGGACAGAACTACGAGCAGTACTTC. The chain employs TRBV5-1 and TRBJ2-5; the match to TRBD1 covers 7 bases. The J call could be wrong; TRBJ2-7 is a better fit for the DNA end. Germline V gene sequence: CDR1 SGHRS, CDR2 YFSETQ. This CDR3 contains 14 residues.

The CDR3 DNA is TGCAGTGCCCCGAGAGCCGCAAGCTCCTACAATGAGCAGTTCTTC. This translates into CSAPRAASSYNEQFF. This chain joins TRBV20-1 and TRBJ2-1; no reliable D call. The CDR3 sequence is 15 residues long. CDR1 and CDR2 (germline): DFQATT, SNEGSKA (reference sequence). V lost 6 bases and J 0 bases, leaving 15 bases between the germline ends.

CDR3 sequence (DNA): TGTGCCAGCAGTTACGCCGGGACAGGGTTGGTCACTGAAGCTTTCTTT. Amino acids: CASSYAGTGLVTEAFF. This sequence joins TRBV6-5 and TRBJ1-1; TRBD1 agrees at 9 bases. Germline CDR1 reads MNHEY; CDR2 reads SVGAGI. The CDR3 consists of 16 residues. The junction had 8 bases not matched to a gene; V was cut back by 2 bases and J by 4 bases.

The CDR3 nucleotides read TGCGCCAGCAGTGAGCCAAAACCCGGGACAGGGAATTGGGAGCAGTACTTC. Amino acids: CASSEPKPGTGNWEQYF. The V and J genes are TRBV10-1 and TRBJ2-7; 9 bases match TRBD1. This CDR3 has 17 residues. The V gene end was trimmed by 2 bases and the J gene end by 7 bases; junction bases not matched to a gene: 15. Germline V CDR1 and CDR2: WNHNN, SYGVQD (reference sequence).

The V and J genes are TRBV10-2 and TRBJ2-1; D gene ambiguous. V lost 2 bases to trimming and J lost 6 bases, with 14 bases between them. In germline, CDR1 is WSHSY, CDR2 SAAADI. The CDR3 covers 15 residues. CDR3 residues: CASSEVSRPGNEQFF. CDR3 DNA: TGCGCCAGCAGTGAGGTGAGTCGCCCGGGCAATGAGCAGTTCTTC.

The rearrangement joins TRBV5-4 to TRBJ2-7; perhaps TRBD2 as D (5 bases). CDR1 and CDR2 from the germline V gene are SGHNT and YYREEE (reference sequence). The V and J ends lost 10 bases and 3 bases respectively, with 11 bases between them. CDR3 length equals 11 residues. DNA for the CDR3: TGTGCCGTGGATCGGGACTACGAGCAGTACTTC. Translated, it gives CAVDRDYEQYF.

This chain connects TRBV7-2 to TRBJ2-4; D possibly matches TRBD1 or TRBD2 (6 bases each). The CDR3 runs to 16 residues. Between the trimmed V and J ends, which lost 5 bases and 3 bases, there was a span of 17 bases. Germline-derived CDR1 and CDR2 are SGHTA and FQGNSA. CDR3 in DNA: TGTGCCAGCAGCGTGGTGGGGGGCGCCGGCAAAAACATTCAGTACTTC. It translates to CASSVVGGAGKNIQYF.

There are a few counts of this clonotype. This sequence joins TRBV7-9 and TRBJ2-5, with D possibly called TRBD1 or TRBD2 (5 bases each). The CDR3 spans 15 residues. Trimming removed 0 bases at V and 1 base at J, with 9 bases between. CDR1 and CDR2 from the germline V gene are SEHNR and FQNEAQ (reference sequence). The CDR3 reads CASSLAGRIQETQYF. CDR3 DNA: TGTGCCAGCAGCTTAGCGGGACGCATCCAAGAGACCCAGTACTTC. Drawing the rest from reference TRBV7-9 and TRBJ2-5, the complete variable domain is DTGVSQNPRHKITKRGQNVTFRCDPISEHNRLYWYRQTLGQGPEFLTYFQNEAQLEKSRLLSDRFSAERPKGSFSTLEIQRTEQGDSAMYLCASSLAGRIQETQYFGPGTRLLVL.

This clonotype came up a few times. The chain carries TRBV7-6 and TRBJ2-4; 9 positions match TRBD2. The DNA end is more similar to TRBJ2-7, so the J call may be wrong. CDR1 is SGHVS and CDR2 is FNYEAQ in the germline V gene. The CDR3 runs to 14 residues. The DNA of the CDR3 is TGTGCCAGCAGCTCTGGACTAGCGACCTACGAGCAGTACTTC. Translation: CASSSGLATYEQYF.

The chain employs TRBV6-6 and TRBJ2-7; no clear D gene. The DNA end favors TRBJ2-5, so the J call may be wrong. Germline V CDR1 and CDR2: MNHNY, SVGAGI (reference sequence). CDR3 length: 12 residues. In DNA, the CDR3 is TGTGCCAGCAGTTCGTTTGGGGAGACCCAGTACTTC. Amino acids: CASSSFGETQYF.

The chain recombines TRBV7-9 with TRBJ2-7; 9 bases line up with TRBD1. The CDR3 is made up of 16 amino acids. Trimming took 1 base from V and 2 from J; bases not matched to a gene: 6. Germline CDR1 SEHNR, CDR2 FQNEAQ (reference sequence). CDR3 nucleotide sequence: TGTGCCAGCAGCTTAGATCGGACAGGGGATGCCTACGAGCAGTACTTC. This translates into CASSLDRTGDAYEQYF.

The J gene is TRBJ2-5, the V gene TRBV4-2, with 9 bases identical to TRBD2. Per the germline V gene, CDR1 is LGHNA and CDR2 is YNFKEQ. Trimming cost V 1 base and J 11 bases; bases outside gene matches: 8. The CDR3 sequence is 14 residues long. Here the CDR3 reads CASSQGRLAEKQYF. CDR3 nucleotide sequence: TGTGCCAGCAGCCAAGGGAGACTAGCGGAAAAACAGTACTTC.

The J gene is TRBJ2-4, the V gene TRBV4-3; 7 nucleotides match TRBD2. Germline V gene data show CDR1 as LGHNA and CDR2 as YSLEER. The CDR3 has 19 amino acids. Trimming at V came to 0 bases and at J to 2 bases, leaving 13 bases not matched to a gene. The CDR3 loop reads CASSQDFPGLGGTKNIQYF. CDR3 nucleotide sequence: TGCGCCAGCAGCCAAGATTTCCCCGGACTAGGAGGAACCAAAAACATTCAGTACTTC.

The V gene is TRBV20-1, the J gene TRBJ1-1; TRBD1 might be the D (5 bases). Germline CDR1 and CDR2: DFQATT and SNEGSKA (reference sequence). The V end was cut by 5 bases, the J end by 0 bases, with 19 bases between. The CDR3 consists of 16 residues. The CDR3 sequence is CSAANPRDGVNTEAFF. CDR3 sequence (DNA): TGCAGTGCTGCGAATCCCCGGGACGGGGTGAACACTGAAGCTTTCTTT.

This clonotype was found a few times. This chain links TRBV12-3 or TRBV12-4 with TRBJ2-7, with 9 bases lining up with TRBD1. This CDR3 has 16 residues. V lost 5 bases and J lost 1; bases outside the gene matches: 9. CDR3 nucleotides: TGTGCCAGCAGTCCCAGCGCGGGACAGGGTTCCTACGAGCAGTACTTC. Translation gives CASSPSAGQGSYEQYF.

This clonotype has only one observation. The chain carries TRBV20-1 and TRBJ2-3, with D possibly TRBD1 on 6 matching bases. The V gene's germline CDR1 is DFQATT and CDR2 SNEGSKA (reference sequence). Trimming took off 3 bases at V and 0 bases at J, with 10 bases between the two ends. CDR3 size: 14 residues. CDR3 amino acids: CSASRDISTDTQYF. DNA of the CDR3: TGCAGTGCTAGCCGGGACATAAGCACAGATACGCAGTATTTT.

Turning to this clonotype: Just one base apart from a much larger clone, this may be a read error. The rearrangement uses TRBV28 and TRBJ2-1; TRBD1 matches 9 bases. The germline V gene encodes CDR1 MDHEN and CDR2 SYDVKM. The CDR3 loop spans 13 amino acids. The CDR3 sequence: CVSRQGVRNEQFF. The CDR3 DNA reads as TGTGTCAGCAGACAGGGGGTTAGGAATGAGCAGTTCTTC.